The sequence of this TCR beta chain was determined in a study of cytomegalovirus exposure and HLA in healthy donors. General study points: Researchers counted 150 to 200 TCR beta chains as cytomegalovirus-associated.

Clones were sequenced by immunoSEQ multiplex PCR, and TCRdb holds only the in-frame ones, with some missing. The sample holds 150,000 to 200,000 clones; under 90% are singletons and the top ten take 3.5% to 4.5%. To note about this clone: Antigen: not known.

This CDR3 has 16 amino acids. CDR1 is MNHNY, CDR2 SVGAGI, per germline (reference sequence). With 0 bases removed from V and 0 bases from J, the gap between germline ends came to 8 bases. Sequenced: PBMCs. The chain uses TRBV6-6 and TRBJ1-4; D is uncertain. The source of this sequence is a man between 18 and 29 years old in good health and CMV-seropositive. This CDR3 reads CASSYSWGATNEKLFF. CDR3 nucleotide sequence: TGTGCCAGCAGTTACTCTTGGGGAGCAACTAATGAAAAACTGTTTTTT.